This passage covers 23 T cell receptor beta chains from one sample sequenced in a study of vaccination effects on CD4 cells after COVID-19 (dated by TCRdb to about 2022). In the ViraFEST assay, PBMC were stimulated with viral peptide pools, and antigen-specific CD4+ T cell clonotypes were then identified by expansion using TCR sequencing. After approximately eleven days of culture, CD4+ T cells were isolated with the EasySep CD4+ T cell isolation kit. The absence of prior SARS-CoV-2 infection in healthy vaccine recipients was confirmed by negative nucleocapsid antibodies before and after vaccination. Library construction relied on the immunoSEQ multiplex PCR assay. TCRdb stores this immuneACCESS table with in-frame sequences only. Part of the clones is absent; in the studies checked, under half of the shortfall reflects unresolved V genes, and no reason is known for the rest. The sample table lists about 73,000 clones, over 70% of them with a count of one. The ten biggest clones cover about 11% of the sample.

Their antigen targets remain unknown. The starting material was CD4+ T cells from PBMCs cultured with SARS-CoV-2 spike peptides, obtained before COVID-19 vaccination. What this sample's cell subset or site label stands for: SARS-CoV-2 spike overlapping peptide pool stimulation. The receptors derive from a human donor who received a COVID-19 vaccine.

This chain uses TRBV6-6 with TRBJ2-1; 9 positions match TRBD2. V trimming: 7 bases; J trimming: 5 bases; junction bases outside the gene matches: 6. The CDR3 is 14 amino acids. CDR1 and CDR2 from the germline V gene are MNHNY and SVGAGI (reference sequence). The chain's CDR3 is CASTLLAGHNEQFF. CDR3 nucleotides: TGTGCCAGCACCCTACTAGCGGGCCACAATGAGCAGTTCTTC.

This clone was picked up a small number of times. V usage is TRBV4-1 and J usage is TRBJ1-1; D call uncertain. V was shortened by 3 bases and J by 0 bases, with 5 bases between the two germline ends. CDR3 length: 13 residues. Germline V gives CDR1 MGHRA, CDR2 YSYEKL. The CDR3 sequence: CASSHLLNTEAFF. The CDR3 bases are TGCGCCAGCAGCCACCTGCTGAACACTGAAGCTTTCTTT.

This chain links TRBV29-1 with TRBJ1-1; D is unclear. The CDR3 is 12 residues long. Trimming took 7 bases from V and 1 from J, leaving 10 bases between them. Germline V gene data show CDR1 as SQVTM and CDR2 as ANQGSEA. The CDR3 nucleotides are TGCAGCGCCGGACGGGAGAACACTGAAGCTTTCTTT. Its translation: CSAGRENTEAFF.

This chain connects TRBV20-1 to TRBJ2-1; D uncertain. The CDR3 runs 8 residues. Per the germline V gene, CDR1 is DFQATT and CDR2 is SNEGSKA (reference sequence). V was pared by 5 bases and J by 10 bases, with 3 bases between. DNA for the CDR3: TGCAGTGCTGGGGAGCAGTTCTTC. Translating gives CSAGEQFF.

CDR3 protein: CASSLTGTGLAGYGYTF. The DNA for the CDR3 is TGTGCCAGCAGCCTAACCGGGACAGGGTTAGCGGGGTATGGCTACACCTTC. The chain uses TRBV7-9 and TRBJ1-2; TRBD1 matches at 9 bases. This CDR3 comprises 17 residues. Germline values: CDR1 SEHNR, CDR2 FQNEAQ (reference sequence). With 5 bases clipped from V and 5 bases from J, the junction kept 15 bases outside the gene matches.

This sequence joins TRBV5-1 and TRBJ2-3; TRBD2 aligns across 11 bases. This CDR3 comprises 16 residues. The germline CDR1 and CDR2 sequences are SGHRS and YFSETQ. V trimming: 3 bases; J trimming: 3 bases; junction bases outside the gene matches: 6. CDR3 protein: CASSSQTSGVTDTQYF. CDR3 nucleotide sequence: TGCGCCAGCAGCTCCCAGACTAGCGGGGTAACAGATACGCAGTATTTT.

This clone was seen a handful of times. The CDR3 DNA reads as TGTGCCAGCAGCTCGCGAGACCAGGGTAACTATGGCTACACCTTC. Translating it yields CASSSRDQGNYGYTF. The chain has TRBV5-4 and TRBJ1-2, with D possibly being TRBD1 (5 bases). The CDR3 has 15 amino acids. In germline, CDR1 is SGHNT, CDR2 YYREEE (reference sequence). V lost 3 bases and J 1 base, leaving 13 bases between the germline ends.

The chain is built from TRBV19 and TRBJ1-1; D might be TRBD1 (5 bases). Trimming pared 6 bases from V and 1 base from J, leaving 9 bases between. Germline-derived CDR1 and CDR2 are LNHDA and SQIVND (reference sequence). The CDR3 sequence is 13 residues long. The CDR3 region is CASSLTGNTEAFF. CDR3 DNA sequence: TGTGCCAGTAGCCTTACAGGGAACACTGAAGCTTTCTTT.

The CDR3 DNA reads as TGTGCCAGCAGCCAAGAAAGGACAGGGGTTTGGGGCTACACCTTC. The encoded protein is CASSQERTGVWGYTF. This sequence joins TRBV14 and TRBJ1-2, with 9 bases that match TRBD1. In germline, CDR1 is SGHDN, CDR2 FVKESK. The CDR3 is made up of 15 amino acids. J lost 8 bases, V lost 0 bases, and 7 bases had no gene match.

The genes are TRBV7-8 and TRBJ1-2; D ambiguous. The germline V gene encodes CDR1 SGHVS and CDR2 FQNEAQ. The CDR3 length is 15 residues. The ends were cut back, 2 bases at V and 2 bases at J, with 12 bases in the middle. The CDR3 reads CASSLILEGNYGYTF. The CDR3 DNA reads as TGTGCCAGCAGCTTAATTCTAGAGGGAAACTATGGCTACACCTTC.

This chain links TRBV6-5 with TRBJ2-5, with TRBD2 as a possible D gene (7 bases). The CDR3 is made up of 15 amino acids. CDR1 is MNHEY and CDR2 is SVGAGI in the germline V gene. Trimming cost V 5 bases and J 5 bases, with 18 bases left between them. The CDR3 nucleotides read TGTGCCAGCAGTCTCCTGGGGGGGCCGGGGGAGACCCAGTACTTC. This codes for CASSLLGGPGETQYF.

This clone was seen only a few times. V gene TRBV3-1 (or the pseudogene TRBV3-2) combines with J gene TRBJ2-3, with D unresolved. Germline loops: CDR1 LGHDT, CDR2 YNNKEL (reference sequence). The CDR3 runs to 13 residues. The V end was cut by 2 bases, the J end by 1 base, with 4 bases between. DNA of the CDR3: TGTGCCAGCAGCCAACAGCGCACAGATACGCAGTATTTT. This sequence encodes CASSQQRTDTQYF.

The chain recombines TRBV10-2 with TRBJ1-5, with D possibly being TRBD1 (5 bases). Trimming removed 7 bases at V and 4 bases at J, with 11 bases between. This CDR3 is 13 amino acids long. CDR1 WSHSY and CDR2 SAAADI come from the germline V gene. The CDR3 DNA reads TGCGCCAGCAAAGTGGGGGGAAATCAGCCCCAGCATTTT. It codes for CASKVGGNQPQHF.

The chain couples TRBV5-1 to TRBJ1-1; no firm D call. V was clipped by 3 bases and J by 1 base, with 10 bases between them. This CDR3 contains 14 residues. Looked up from germline, CDR1 is SGHRS and CDR2 is YFSETQ. CDR3 sequence reads: CASSSRGQNTEAFF. The CDR3, as DNA: TGCGCCAGCAGCTCCCGGGGTCAGAACACTGAAGCTTTCTTT.

J is TRBJ2-3 and V is TRBV9, with 8 bases aligning to TRBD2. The CDR3 extends over 17 amino acids. CDR1 and CDR2 (germline): SGDLS, YYNGEE. The trim removed 3 bases at V and 2 bases at J, leaving 11 bases unmatched. CDR3 in DNA: TGTGCCAGCAGCGCCCGGGGTACGGGGGGGGACACAGATACGCAGTATTTT. It codes for CASSARGTGGDTDTQYF.

The rearrangement joins TRBV9 to TRBJ2-2; D gene ambiguous. V lost 4 bases, J lost 5 bases, and 24 bases lay in between. CDR3 length: 18 residues. Per germline, CDR1 SGDLS and CDR2 YYNGEE. CDR3 sequence: CASSSQPLDPLRTGELFF. CDR3 DNA: TGTGCCAGCAGCTCCCAACCCCTTGATCCTCTGAGGACCGGGGAGCTGTTTTTT.

The chain joins TRBV5-1 to TRBJ1-2, with D hard to call. The CDR3 has 12 amino acids. Germline loops: CDR1 SGHRS, CDR2 YFSETQ. Deletions cut 3 bases from V and 10 bases from J, with 13 bases between. This CDR3 is CASSSDNLVYTF. The CDR3 nucleotides are TGCGCCAGCAGCTCCGACAACCTAGTCTACACCTTC.

The chain is built from TRBV5-1 and TRBJ1-1; TRBD1 matches at 11 bases. V lost 2 bases and J lost 4; bases outside the gene matches: 4. Per germline, CDR1 SGHRS and CDR2 YFSETQ. This CDR3 has 15 amino acids. In DNA form, the CDR3 reads TGCGCCAGCAGCTTCGGGACAGGGGGAGGCACTGAAGCTTTCTTT. It is translated as CASSFGTGGGTEAFF.

This clone was observed a few times. At one end, the junction sequence differs from germline, possibly due to a read error. This chain connects TRBV7-3 to TRBJ1-4, with D possibly matching TRBD1 (5 bases). The CDR3 is 15 residues long. CDR1 is SGHTA, CDR2 FQGTGA, per germline. CDR3 residues: CASTLRQILNEKLFF. CDR3 DNA sequence: TGTGCCAGCACCTTAAGACAGATTCTGAATGAAAAACTGTTTTTT.

The V and J genes are TRBV12-3 or TRBV12-4 and TRBJ1-2; D is uncertain. This CDR3 contains 12 residues. V was cut by 3 bases and J by 5 bases, with 7 bases left in between. The DNA for the CDR3 is TGTGCCAGCAGTTTTGAGGGATATGGCTACACCTTC. Translation: CASSFEGYGYTF.

V and J are TRBV30 and TRBJ1-1; TRBD1 matches 9 bases. CDR1 and CDR2 from the germline V gene are GTSNPN and SVGIG (reference sequence). The CDR3 has 15 amino acids. Losses at the gene ends were 2 bases for V and 1 base for J; bases not matched to a gene: 5. The CDR3, as DNA: TGTGCCTGGAGTCTCAGGACAGGGGAGAACACTGAAGCTTTCTTT. Translated: CAWSLRTGENTEAFF.

V is TRBV9 and J is TRBJ2-5, with D possibly TRBD2 on 7 matching bases. Trimming pared 1 base from V and 5 bases from J, leaving 12 bases between. The germline CDR1 and CDR2 sequences are SGDLS and YYNGEE. This CDR3 region has 14 residues. The CDR3: CASSVRGGLETQYF. In nucleotides, the CDR3 is TGTGCCAGCAGCGTAAGGGGGGGCCTGGAGACCCAGTACTTC.

The gene calls are TRBV5-3 and TRBJ2-1; D remains unclear. TRBV5-3 is marked as an open reading frame, function uncertain. Trimming stripped 0 bases from V and 9 bases from J, with 7 bases between. CDR3 length: 12 amino acids. The CDR3 here is CARSLAPGEQFF. The CDR3, as DNA: TGTGCCAGAAGCTTGGCTCCGGGTGAGCAGTTCTTC.